This T cell receptor (beta chain) emerged from a study of blood T cell repertoires in COVID-19. The wider study: The United States, Italy and Spain were the sources of the acute and convalescent COVID-19 samples.

This CDR3 has 13 residues. The germline CDR1 and CDR2 sequences are SGDLS and YYNGEE. V lost 6 bases, J lost 6 bases, and 4 bases stayed unmatched. Original methodology: Amplification of reference gene primers was used by the study to estimate nucleated cell counts. Data came from immunoSEQ multiplex PCR; TCRdb stores just in-frame clones and leaves some out. From that table come the V and J calls and clone size; the DNA was used to work out D and trimming. This table has around 180,000 clones, roughly nine tenths appearing once. The chain employs TRBV9 and TRBJ2-2, with 8 nucleotides matching TRBD2. This receptor was taken from a man between 65 and 80 years old with active or convalescent COVID-19. Sequenced material: peripheral blood. CDR3: CASTAGGAGELFF. In DNA form, the CDR3 reads TGTGCCAGCACCGCCGGGGGGGCCGGGGAGCTGTTTTTT.